Below, 20 T cell receptor beta chains from the same sample are listed, as sequenced in a study of graft-versus-host responses after intestinal transplantation. Here immunoSEQ multiplex PCR was the method, and the copy in TCRdb shows in-frame clones only, minus some. The table includes about 97,000 clones, 75% to 95% detected once. The sample in question was PBMCs, obtained around 450 days after intestinal transplant. All receptors come from a human patient who received an intestinal transplant, so some T cells may come from the graft donor.

The chain carries TRBV7-8 and TRBJ1-2; the D is unclear. Deletions cut 6 bases from V and 5 bases from J, with 13 bases between. CDR1 is SGHVS, CDR2 FQNEAQ, per germline. This CDR3 is 13 amino acids long. The CDR3 DNA sequence: TGTGCCAGCAGTCCGGCCGGGCCGTATGGCTACACCTTC. Amino acid sequence: CASSPAGPYGYTF.

This sequence joins TRBV7-2 and TRBJ2-7; D perhaps matches TRBD1 (5 bases). Germline V gene lookup returns CDR1 SGHTA and CDR2 FQGNSA. V lost 3 bases and J 3 bases, leaving 9 bases between the germline ends. This CDR3 region has 13 residues. CDR3 DNA sequence: TGTGCCAGCAGCTTTGCCAGGGTCTACGAGCAGTACTTC. It yields the protein CASSFARVYEQYF.

The CDR3 sequence is CASSPITGELFF. CDR3 DNA sequence: TGTGCCAGCAGCCCCATCACCGGGGAGCTGTTTTTT. The chain recombines TRBV14 with TRBJ2-2; unclear D gene. The CDR3 sequence is 12 residues long. Germline assignment: CDR1 SGHDN and CDR2 FVKESK. Trimming left V 4 bases short and J 4 bases short, with 4 bases between.

The V call is TRBV7-9, the J call TRBJ1-5, with D perhaps matching TRBD1 (5 bases). V gave up 1 base and J gave up 4 bases, with 20 bases separating them. In germline, CDR1 is SEHNR, CDR2 FQNEAQ (reference sequence). CDR3 length: 18 residues. CDR3 residues: CASSLGGLGTSKNQPQHF. For the CDR3, the DNA is TGTGCCAGCAGCTTAGGAGGACTAGGGACTTCTAAAAATCAGCCCCAGCATTTT.

The chain couples TRBV4-1 to TRBJ2-7; TRBD1 or TRBD2 may be the D gene (5 bases each). This CDR3 has 13 residues. Germline V gene lookup returns CDR1 MGHRA and CDR2 YSYEKL. Between the trimmed V and J ends, which lost 6 bases and 3 bases, there was a span of 12 bases. The CDR3 is CASSRGSLYEQYF. The CDR3 DNA reads TGCGCCAGCAGTCGGGGCAGTCTCTACGAGCAGTACTTC.

The chain employs TRBV10-3 and TRBJ2-1, with D perhaps TRBD1 (6 bases). The CDR3 contains 13 residues. V was pared by 5 bases and J by 8 bases, with 13 bases between. Looked up from germline, CDR1 is ENHRY and CDR2 is SYGVKD. CDR3 residues: CAISFRTEDEQFF. DNA for the CDR3: TGTGCCATCAGTTTTAGGACAGAGGATGAGCAGTTCTTC.

As for this clone: Other nucleotide sequences from this sample produce the same CDR3. This chain joins TRBV5-4 and TRBJ1-2; D gene ambiguous. The CDR3 is made up of 13 amino acids. V gave up 0 bases and J gave up 4 bases, with 7 bases separating them. From germline, CDR1 is SGHNT and CDR2 YYREEE (reference sequence). CDR3 loop: CASSLDGGYGYTF. CDR3 nucleotides: TGTGCCAGCAGCTTGGACGGAGGCTATGGCTACACCTTC.

The V and J genes are TRBV13 and TRBJ2-5; 8 nucleotides agree with TRBD2. The V gene end was trimmed by 1 base and the J gene end by 2 bases; junction bases not matched to a gene: 0. The CDR3 contains 14 residues. Germline V gene sequence: CDR1 PRHDT, CDR2 FYEKMQ (reference sequence). The CDR3 bases are TGTGCCAGCAGCTTAGCGGGGGGGCAAGAGACCCAGTACTTC. Translation: CASSLAGGQETQYF. The whole variable domain, remainder taken from reference TRBV13 and TRBJ2-5, is AAGVIQSPRHLIKEKRETATLKCYPIPRHDTVYWYQQGPGQDPQFLISFYEKMQSDKGSIPDRFSAQQFSDYHSELNMSSLELGDSALYFCASSLAGGQETQYFGPGTRLLVL.

The CDR3 reads CASSDPGRREGYTF. The CDR3 DNA reads as TGTGCCAGCAGTGACCCCGGCAGGCGCGAAGGCTACACCTTC. V gene TRBV6-5 combines with J gene TRBJ1-2; D gene unclear. CDR1 and CDR2 (germline): MNHEY, SVGAGI. V was shortened by 5 bases and J by 8 bases, with 18 bases between the two germline ends. The CDR3 is 14 amino acids.

The chain couples TRBV9 to TRBJ2-7, with 7 bases lining up with TRBD1. Germline CDR1 is SGDLS and CDR2 is YYNGEE. V lost 0 bases, J lost 7 bases, and 7 bases stayed unmatched. The CDR3 contains 14 residues. The CDR3 sequence: CASSVGSETGEQYF. For the CDR3, the DNA is TGTGCCAGCAGCGTAGGAAGCGAGACAGGGGAGCAGTACTTC.

This chain links TRBV7-8 with TRBJ2-2; D uncertain. The CDR3 is 15 amino acids. Germline V gene sequence: CDR1 SGHVS, CDR2 FQNEAQ. The ends were cut back, 1 base at V and 0 bases at J, with 6 bases in the middle. CDR3 in amino acids: CASSLVRSNTGELFF. CDR3 nucleotides: TGTGCCAGCAGCTTAGTGCGGTCGAACACCGGGGAGCTGTTTTTT.

The chain joins TRBV6-5 to TRBJ1-2, with a possible D match to TRBD1 (6 bases). V lost 2 bases and J lost 7, with 20 bases in between. The CDR3 spans 16 residues. Per germline, CDR1 MNHEY and CDR2 SVGAGI. The CDR3 sequence: CASSYAAEGDPGGYTF. CDR3 sequence (DNA): TGTGCCAGCAGTTACGCCGCCGAGGGGGACCCTGGTGGCTACACCTTC.

The CDR3 coding sequence is TGTGCCAGCAGCTTATTTCAAAACCCATATGGCTACACCTTC. Translating it yields CASSLFQNPYGYTF. The V gene is TRBV7-2, the J gene TRBJ1-2; D is unresolved. The CDR3 loop spans 14 amino acids. The V gene lost 2 bases and the J gene lost 5 bases, with 12 bases spanning the gap. The germline CDR1 and CDR2 sequences are SGHTA and FQGNSA.

The V and J genes are TRBV29-1 and TRBJ2-5; D remains ambiguous. Trimming shortened V by 7 bases and J by 4 bases, and 19 bases separated the two germline ends. The CDR3 runs 14 residues. The germline CDR1 and CDR2 sequences are SQVTM and ANQGSEA. The CDR3 DNA reads TGCAGCGCACACTTGTGGGATCTGCGAGAGACCCAGTACTTC. Its protein is CSAHLWDLRETQYF.

The rearrangement links TRBV5-1 to TRBJ2-7, with 7 bases that match TRBD2. With V trimmed by 0 bases and J by 1 base, 4 bases remained unmatched. Looked up from germline, CDR1 is SGHRS and CDR2 is YFSETQ. This CDR3 has 15 amino acids. As DNA, the CDR3 is TGCGCCAGCAGCTTGGCCGGCGGGGGTTCCTACGAGCAGTACTTC. Translating gives CASSLAGGGSYEQYF.

This rearrangement joins TRBV2 to TRBJ1-2; the D gene is possibly TRBD1 (5 bases). Germline V gives CDR1 SNHLY, CDR2 FYNNEI. CDR3 length: 16 residues. Trimming left V 3 bases short and J 4 bases short, with 18 bases between. The DNA for the CDR3 is TGTGCCAGCAGTGACGGGTCCCTGGGGGGGGGCTATGGCTACACCTTC. As protein: CASSDGSLGGGYGYTF. Full variable domain (remainder filled in from reference TRBV2 and TRBJ1-2): EPEVTQTPSHQVTQMGQEVILRCVPISNHLYFYWYRQILGQKVEFLVSFYNNEISEKSEIFDDQFSVERPDGSNFTLKIRSTKLEDSAMYFCASSDGSLGGGYGYTFGSGTRLTVV.

The chain links TRBV25-1 to TRBJ1-4, with D maybe TRBD1 (5 bases). CDR3 length equals 16 residues. The germline V and J ends were trimmed by 4 bases and 8 bases, with 20 bases remaining between them. The germline V gene encodes CDR1 MGHDK and CDR2 SYGVNS. In nucleotides, the CDR3 is TGTGCCAGCAGTGCCCCCGTGGGGGGTGCAGGGGAAAAACTGTTTTTT. Translated: CASSAPVGGAGEKLFF.

A note on this clone: Other DNA sequences in the sample encode the same CDR3. The gene calls are TRBV7-9 and TRBJ2-5, with a possible D match to TRBD2 (5 bases). The CDR3 is 12 amino acids. V was shortened by 3 bases and J by 4 bases, with 6 bases between the two germline ends. Germline CDR1 reads SEHNR; CDR2 reads FQNEAQ (reference sequence). Here the CDR3 DNA reads TGTGCCAGCAGCTTGGGGAGAGAGACCCAGTACTTC. Its translation is CASSLGRETQYF.

The chain combines TRBV5-4 with TRBJ1-1; a weak D match, TRBD1 (5 bases). The CDR3 totals 15 residues. The germline V gene has CDR1 SGHNT and CDR2 YYREEE (reference sequence). V lost 1 base to trimming and J lost 1 base, with 11 bases between them. CDR3 bases: TGTGCCAGCAGCTTGTACCATCAGGGGAACACTGAAGCTTTCTTT. Its translation is CASSLYHQGNTEAFF.

This chain uses TRBV6-5 with TRBJ1-5; 7 bases map to TRBD1. The CDR3 extends over 13 amino acids. The J segment lost 3 bases and the V segment lost 7 bases, leaving 3 bases of the junction unmatched. The germline gives CDR1 MNHEY, CDR2 SVGAGI. This CDR3 is CASKDRDNQPQHF. For the CDR3, the DNA is TGTGCCAGCAAAGACAGGGACAATCAGCCCCAGCATTTT.